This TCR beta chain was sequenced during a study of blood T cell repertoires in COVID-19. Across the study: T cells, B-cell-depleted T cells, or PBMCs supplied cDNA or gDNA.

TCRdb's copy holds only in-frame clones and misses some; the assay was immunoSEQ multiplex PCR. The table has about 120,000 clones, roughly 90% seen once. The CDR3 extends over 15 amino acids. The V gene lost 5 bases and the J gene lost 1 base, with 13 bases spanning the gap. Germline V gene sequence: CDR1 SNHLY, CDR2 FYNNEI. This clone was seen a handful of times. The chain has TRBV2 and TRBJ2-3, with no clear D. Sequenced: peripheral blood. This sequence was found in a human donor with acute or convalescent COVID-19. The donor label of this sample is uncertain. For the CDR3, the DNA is TGTGCCAGCAGTCCTATTTCCCAACGCACAGATACGCAGTATTTT. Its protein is CASSPISQRTDTQYF.